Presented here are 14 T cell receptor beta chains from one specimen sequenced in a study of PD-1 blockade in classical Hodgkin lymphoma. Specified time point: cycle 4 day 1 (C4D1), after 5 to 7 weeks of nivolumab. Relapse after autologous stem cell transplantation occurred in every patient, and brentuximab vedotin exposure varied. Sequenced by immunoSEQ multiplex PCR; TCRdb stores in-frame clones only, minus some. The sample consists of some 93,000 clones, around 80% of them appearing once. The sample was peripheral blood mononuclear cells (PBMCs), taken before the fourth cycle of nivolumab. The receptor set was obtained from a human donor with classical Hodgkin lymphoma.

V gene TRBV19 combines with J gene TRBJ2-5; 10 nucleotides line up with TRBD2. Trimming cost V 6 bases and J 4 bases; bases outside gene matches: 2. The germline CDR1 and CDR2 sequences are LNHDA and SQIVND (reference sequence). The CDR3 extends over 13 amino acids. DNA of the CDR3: TGTGCCAGTAGGCTAGCGGGAGCAGAGACCCAGTACTTC. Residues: CASRLAGAETQYF.

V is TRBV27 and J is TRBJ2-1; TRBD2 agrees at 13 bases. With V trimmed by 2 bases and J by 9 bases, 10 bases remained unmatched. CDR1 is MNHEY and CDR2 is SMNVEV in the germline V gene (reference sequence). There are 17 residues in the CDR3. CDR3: CASSLKSALAGGAEQFF. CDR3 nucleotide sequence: TGTGCCAGCAGTTTAAAGTCGGCACTAGCGGGAGGGGCTGAGCAGTTCTTC.

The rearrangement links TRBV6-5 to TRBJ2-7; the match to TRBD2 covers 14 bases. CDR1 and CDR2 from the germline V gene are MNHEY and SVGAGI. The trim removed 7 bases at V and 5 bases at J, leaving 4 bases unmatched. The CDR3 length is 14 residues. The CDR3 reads CASTGGLAGDEQYF. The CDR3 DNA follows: TGTGCCAGCACCGGGGGACTAGCGGGAGACGAGCAGTACTTC.

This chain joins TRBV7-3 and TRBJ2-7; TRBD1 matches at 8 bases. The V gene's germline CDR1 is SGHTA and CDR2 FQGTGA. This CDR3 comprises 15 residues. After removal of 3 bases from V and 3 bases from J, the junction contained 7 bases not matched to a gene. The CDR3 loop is CASSFDRGGFYEQYF. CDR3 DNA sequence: TGTGCCAGCAGCTTCGACAGGGGAGGTTTCTACGAGCAGTACTTC.

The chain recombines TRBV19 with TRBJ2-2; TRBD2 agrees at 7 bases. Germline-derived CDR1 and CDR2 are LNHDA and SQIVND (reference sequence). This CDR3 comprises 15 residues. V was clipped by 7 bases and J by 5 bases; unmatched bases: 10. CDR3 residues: CASTIRTGGTGELFF. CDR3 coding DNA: TGTGCCAGTACCATTAGAACGGGGGGTACCGGGGAGCTGTTTTTT. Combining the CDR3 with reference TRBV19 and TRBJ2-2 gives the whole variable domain DGGITQSPKYLFRKEGQNVTLSCEQNLNHDAMYWYRQDPGQGLRLIYYSQIVNDFQKGDIAEGYSVSREKKESFPLTVTSAQKNPTAFYLCASTIRTGGTGELFFGEGSRLTVL.

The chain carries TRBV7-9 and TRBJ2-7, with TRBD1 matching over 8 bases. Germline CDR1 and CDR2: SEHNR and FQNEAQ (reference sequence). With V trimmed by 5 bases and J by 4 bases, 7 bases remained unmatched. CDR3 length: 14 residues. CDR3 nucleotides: TGTGCCAGCAGCCCCGACAGGGGTTGGTACGAGCAGTACTTC. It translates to CASSPDRGWYEQYF.

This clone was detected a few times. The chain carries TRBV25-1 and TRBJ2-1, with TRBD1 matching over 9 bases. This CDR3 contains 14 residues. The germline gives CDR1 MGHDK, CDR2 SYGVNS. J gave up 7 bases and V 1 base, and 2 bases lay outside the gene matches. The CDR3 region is CASSEWDRENEQFF. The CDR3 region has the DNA TGTGCCAGCAGTGAATGGGACAGGGAAAATGAGCAGTTCTTC. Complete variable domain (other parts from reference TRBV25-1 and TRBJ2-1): EADIYQTPRYLVIGTGKKITLECSQTMGHDKMYWYQQDPGMELHLIHYSYGVNSTEKGDLSSESTVSRIRTEHFPLTLESARPSHTSQYLCASSEWDRENEQFFGPGTRLTVL.

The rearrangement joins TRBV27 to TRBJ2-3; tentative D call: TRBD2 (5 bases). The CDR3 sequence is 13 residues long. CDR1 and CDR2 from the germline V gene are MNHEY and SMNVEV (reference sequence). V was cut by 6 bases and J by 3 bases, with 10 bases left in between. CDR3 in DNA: TGTGCCAGCAGGCCGAGCGGAACAGATACGCAGTATTTT. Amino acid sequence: CASRPSGTDTQYF.

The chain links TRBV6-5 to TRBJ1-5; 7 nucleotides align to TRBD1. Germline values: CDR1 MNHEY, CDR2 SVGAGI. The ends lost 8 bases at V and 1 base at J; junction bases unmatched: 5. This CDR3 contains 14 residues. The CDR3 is CASGGRGSNQPQHF. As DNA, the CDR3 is TGTGCCAGCGGGGGCAGGGGGAGCAATCAGCCCCAGCATTTT.

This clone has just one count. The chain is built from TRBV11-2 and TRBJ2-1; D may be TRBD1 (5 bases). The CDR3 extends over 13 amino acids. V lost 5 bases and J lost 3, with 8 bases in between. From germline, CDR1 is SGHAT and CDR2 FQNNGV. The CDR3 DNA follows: TGTGCCAGCAGCCCCGACAGCTACAATGAGCAGTTCTTC. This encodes CASSPDSYNEQFF.

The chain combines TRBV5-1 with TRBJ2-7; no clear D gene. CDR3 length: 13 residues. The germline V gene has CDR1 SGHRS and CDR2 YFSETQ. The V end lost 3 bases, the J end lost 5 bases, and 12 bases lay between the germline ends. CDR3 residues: CASSSETEDEQYF. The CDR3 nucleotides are TGCGCCAGCAGCTCGGAGACCGAGGACGAGCAGTACTTC.

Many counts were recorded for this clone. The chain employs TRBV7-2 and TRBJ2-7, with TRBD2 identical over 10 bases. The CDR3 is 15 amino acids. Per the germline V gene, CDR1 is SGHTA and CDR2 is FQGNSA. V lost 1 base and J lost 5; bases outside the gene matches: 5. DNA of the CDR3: TGTGCCAGCAGCTTAGGGTCTAGCGGGAGAGACGAGCAGTACTTC. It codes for CASSLGSSGRDEQYF. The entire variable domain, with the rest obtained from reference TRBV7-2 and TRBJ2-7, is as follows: GAGVSQSPSNKVTEKGKDVELRCDPISGHTALYWYRQSLGQGLEFLIYFQGNSAPDKSGLPSDRFSAERTGGSVSTLTIQRTQQEDSAVYLCASSLGSSGRDEQYFGPGTRLTVT.

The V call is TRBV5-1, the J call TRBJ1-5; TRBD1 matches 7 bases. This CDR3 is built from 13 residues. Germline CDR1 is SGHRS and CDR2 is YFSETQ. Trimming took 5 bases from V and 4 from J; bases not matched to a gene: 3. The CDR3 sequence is CASSMGQNQPQHF. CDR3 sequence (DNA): TGCGCCAGCAGTATGGGACAGAATCAGCCCCAGCATTTT.

CDR3 coding DNA: TGTGCCAGCTCACCGGCGTCTTCGAGTCAGAGTAACACCGGGGAGCTGTTTTTT. Translation: CASSPASSSQSNTGELFF. The chain employs TRBV18 and TRBJ2-2; no definite D call. The V gene's germline CDR1 is KGHSH and CDR2 LQKENI. V was pared by 3 bases and J by 2 bases, with 19 bases between. The CDR3 consists of 18 residues. The complete variable domain, with remaining parts taken from reference TRBV18 and TRBJ2-2, reads NAGVMQNPRHLVRRRGQEARLRCSPMKGHSHVYWYRQLPEEGLKFMVYLQKENIIDESGMPKERFSAEFPKEGPSILRIQQVVRGDSAAYFCASSPASSSQSNTGELFFGEGSRLTVL.